The 9 T cell receptor beta chains listed next were all sequenced from one sample in a study of T cell repertoires in cytomegalovirus infection. TCRdb reanalysed the reads using MiXCR and keeps one entry per CDR3 protein. Here the sample spans a few hundred thousand distinct CDR3 sequences, about 29% being singletons. For these receptors, no antigen is known. Sequencing was performed on cultured PBMCs, taken from culture after CMV antigen stimulation. The receptors stem from a human donor in good health (CMV status not recorded). Some clones in this sample may be carry-over from other donors' samples.

This clonotype was recorded a few times. The chain recombines TRBV3-1 with TRBJ2-2; D is ambiguous. V was shortened by 0 bases and J by 5 bases, with 13 bases between the two germline ends. Germline V gene sequence: CDR1 LGHDT, CDR2 YNNKEL (reference sequence). This CDR3 is 16 amino acids long. The CDR3 sequence is CASSQDNRPQTGELFF. CDR3 bases: TGTGCCAGCAGCCAAGATAACCGCCCTCAGACCGGGGAGCTGTTTTTT.

This clonotype has just a few counts. The rearrangement links TRBV28 to TRBJ2-3, with D possibly matching TRBD2 (6 bases). V dropped 2 bases and J dropped 3 bases, with 9 bases sitting between them. The CDR3 totals 14 residues. Germline CDR1 reads MDHEN; CDR2 reads SYDVKM. The CDR3 DNA is TGTGCCAGCAGTTTAGCGGGAAAAACAGATACGCAGTATTTT. Translating gives CASSLAGKTDTQYF.

This clonotype turned up a few times. The rearrangement joins TRBV18 to TRBJ2-1, with TRBD1 matching over 10 bases. J was trimmed by 8 bases and V by 3 bases; bases with no gene match: 7. The CDR3 has 15 amino acids. Germline CDR1 KGHSH, CDR2 LQKENI. CDR3 coding DNA: TGTGCCAGCTCACCGACAGGGGGCAGTTCGGATGAGCAGTTCTTC. Translated, it gives CASSPTGGSSDEQFF. Using reference TRBV18 and TRBJ2-1 for the parts outside the CDR3, the full variable domain is NAGVMQNPRHLVRRRGQEARLRCSPMKGHSHVYWYRQLPEEGLKFMVYLQKENIIDESGMPKERFSAEFPKEGPSILRIQQVVRGDSAAYFCASSPTGGSSDEQFFGPGTRLTVL.

CDR3 residues: CASSQSYQETQYF. In DNA form, the CDR3 reads TGTGCCAGCAGTCAGAGTTACCAAGAGACCCAGTACTTC. The chain links TRBV28 to TRBJ2-5; D gene ambiguous. Trimming pared 5 bases from V and 0 bases from J, leaving 7 bases between. Germline CDR1 is MDHEN and CDR2 is SYDVKM. CDR3 size: 13 residues.

This rearrangement joins TRBV12-3 or TRBV12-4 to TRBJ1-6; 10 bases map to TRBD1. The J segment lost 7 bases and the V segment lost 7 bases, leaving 7 bases of the junction unmatched. The CDR3 length is 15 residues. The CDR3 bases are TGTGCCAGCAATTGGACAGGGGGAAAGAATTCACCCCTCCACTTT. Amino acid sequence: CASNWTGGKNSPLHF.

This chain uses TRBV27 with TRBJ1-6, with TRBD1 as a possible D gene (5 bases). Trimming shortened V by 5 bases and J by 5 bases, and 10 bases separated the two germline ends. The V gene's germline CDR1 is MNHEY and CDR2 SMNVEV (reference sequence). This CDR3 region has 14 residues. In DNA, the CDR3 is TGTGCCAGCAGTGGGGTAGGGGATAATTCACCCCTCCACTTT. Protein: CASSGVGDNSPLHF.

The CDR3 DNA reads as TGTGCCAGCAATCCCCTCTCAGGACTAGCGGGAGGGCCGAGTGAGCAGTTCTTC. Translating gives CASNPLSGLAGGPSEQFF. The J gene is TRBJ2-1, the V gene TRBV6-6; 15 nucleotides align to TRBD2. Germline V gene data show CDR1 as MNHNY and CDR2 as SVGAGI (reference sequence). The CDR3 sequence is 18 residues long. With 7 bases clipped from V and 9 bases from J, the junction kept 16 bases outside the gene matches.

This clonotype was detected only a few times. This sequence joins TRBV27 and TRBJ1-4; 7 nucleotides match TRBD1. The CDR3 runs to 14 residues. Germline CDR1 is MNHEY and CDR2 is SMNVEV (reference sequence). Germline trimming cut 5 bases from V and 10 bases from J; bases unmatched to any gene: 10. The DNA for the CDR3 is TGTGCCAGCAGTATCGACAGGGAAAGGAGAAAACTGTTTTTT. Its translation: CASSIDRERRKLFF. Together with reference TRBV27 and TRBJ1-4, the CDR3 gives the full variable domain: EAQVTQNPRYLITVTGKKLTVTCSQNMNHEYMSWYRQDPGLGLRQIYYSMNVEVTDKGDVPEGYKVSRKEKRNFPLILESPSPNQTSLYFCASSIDRERRKLFFGSGTQLSVL.

Ten or more counts support this clonotype. The chain carries TRBV5-1 and TRBJ2-3; D is undetermined. In germline, CDR1 is SGHRS, CDR2 YFSETQ. Trimming cost V 5 bases and J 2 bases, with 12 bases left between them. The CDR3 has 14 residues. The CDR3 bases are TGCGCCAGCAGACCCGGATCGTCCACAGATACGCAGTATTTT. Translating it yields CASRPGSSTDTQYF. The full variable domain, rest sourced from reference TRBV5-1 and TRBJ2-3, is KAGVTQTPRYLIKTRGQQVTLSCSPISGHRSVSWYQQTPGQGLQFLFEYFSETQRNKGNFPGRFSGRQFSNSRSEMNVSTLELGDSALYLCASRPGSSTDTQYFGPGTRLTVL.